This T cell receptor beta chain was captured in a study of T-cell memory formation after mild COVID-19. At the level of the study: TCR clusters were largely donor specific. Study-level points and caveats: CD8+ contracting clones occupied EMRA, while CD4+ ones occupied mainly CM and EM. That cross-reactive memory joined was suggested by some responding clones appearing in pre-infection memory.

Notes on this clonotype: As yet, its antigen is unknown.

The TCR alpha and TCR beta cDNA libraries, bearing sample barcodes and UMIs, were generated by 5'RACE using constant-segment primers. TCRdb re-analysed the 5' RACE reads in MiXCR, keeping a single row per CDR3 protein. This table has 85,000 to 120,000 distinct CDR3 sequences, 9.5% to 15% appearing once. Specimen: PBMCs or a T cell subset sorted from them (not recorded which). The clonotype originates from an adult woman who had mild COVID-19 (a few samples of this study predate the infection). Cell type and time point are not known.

The CDR3 spells CASRDGTEAFF. In DNA, the CDR3 is TGCGCCAGCAGGGATGGAACTGAAGCTTTCTTT. The V call is TRBV5-1, the J call TRBJ1-1; D uncertain. The germline V gene encodes CDR1 SGHRS and CDR2 YFSETQ. V was pared by 5 bases and J by 5 bases, with 7 bases between. The CDR3 spans 11 residues.